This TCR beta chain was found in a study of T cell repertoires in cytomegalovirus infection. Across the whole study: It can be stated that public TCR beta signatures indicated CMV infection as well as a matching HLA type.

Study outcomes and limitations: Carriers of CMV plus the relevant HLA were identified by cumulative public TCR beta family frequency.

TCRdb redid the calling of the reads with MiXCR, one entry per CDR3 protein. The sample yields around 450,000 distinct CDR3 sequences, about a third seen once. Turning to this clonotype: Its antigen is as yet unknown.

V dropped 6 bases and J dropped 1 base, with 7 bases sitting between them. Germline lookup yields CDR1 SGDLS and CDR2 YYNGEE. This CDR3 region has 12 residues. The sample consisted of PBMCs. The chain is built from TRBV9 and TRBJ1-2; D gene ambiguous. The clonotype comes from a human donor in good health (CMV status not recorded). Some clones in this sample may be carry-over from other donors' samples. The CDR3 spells CASTDINYGYTF. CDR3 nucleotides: TGTGCCAGCACCGACATTAACTATGGCTACACCTTC.